This paragraph covers one T cell receptor (beta chain) sequence. This sample was taken from a study of blood T cell repertoires in COVID-19. About the study: In each case, the material was cDNA or gDNA derived from T cells, B-cell-depleted T cells, or PBMCs.

Produced via immunoSEQ multiplex PCR; TCRdb's table is partial and in-frame only. This sample has a few hundred thousand clones; approximately 86% occur once, and the top ten carry about 2.2%. Germline V gene lookup returns CDR1 MNHNY and CDR2 SVGAGI (reference sequence). This CDR3 spans 17 amino acids. V was cut by 5 bases and J by 2 bases, with 19 bases left in between. This chain links TRBV6-6 with TRBJ2-1; D is possibly TRBD2 (6 bases). Sequences were obtained from peripheral blood. The receptor was derived from a woman between 45 and 65 years old who had recovered from COVID-19. Written as DNA, the CDR3 is TGTGCCAGCAGTCCCCGTGGGGGGACGGATACCTACAATGAGCAGTTCTTC. Protein sequence: CASSPRGGTDTYNEQFF.